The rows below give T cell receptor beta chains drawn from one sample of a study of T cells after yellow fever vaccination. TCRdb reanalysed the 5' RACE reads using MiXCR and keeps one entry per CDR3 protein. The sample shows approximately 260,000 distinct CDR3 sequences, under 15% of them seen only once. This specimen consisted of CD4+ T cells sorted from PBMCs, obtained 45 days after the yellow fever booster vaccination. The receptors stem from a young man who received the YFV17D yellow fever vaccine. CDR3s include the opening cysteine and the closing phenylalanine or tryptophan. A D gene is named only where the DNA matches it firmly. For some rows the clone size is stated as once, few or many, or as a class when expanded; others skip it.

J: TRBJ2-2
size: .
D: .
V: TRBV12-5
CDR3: CASGLEGGLTGELFF
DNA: TGTGCTAGTGGTTTGGAGGGGGGGCTAACCGGGGAGCTGTTTTTT

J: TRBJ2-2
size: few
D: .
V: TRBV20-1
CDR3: CSARHPGAGELFF
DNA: TGCAGTGCTCGCCACCCGGGGGCCGGGGAGCTGTTTTTT

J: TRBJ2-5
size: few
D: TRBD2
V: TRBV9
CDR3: CASSVGLASETQYF
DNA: TGTGCCAGCAGCGTGGGACTAGCTTCAGAGACCCAGTACTTC

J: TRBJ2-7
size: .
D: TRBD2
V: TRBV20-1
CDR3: CSALPSGGSYEQYF
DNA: TGCAGTGCGTTACCTAGCGGTGGGTCCTACGAGCAGTACTTC

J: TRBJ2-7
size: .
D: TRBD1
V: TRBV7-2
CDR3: CASSARDRWGSYEQYF
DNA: TGTGCCAGCAGCGCAAGGGACAGGTGGGGGTCCTACGAGCAGTACTTC

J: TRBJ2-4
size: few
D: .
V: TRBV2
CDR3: CASSEWDIQYF
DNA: TGTGCCAGCAGTGAATGGGACATTCAGTACTTC

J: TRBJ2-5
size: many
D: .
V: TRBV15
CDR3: CATSLIVGSQETQYF
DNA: TGTGCCACCAGTCTCATTGTTGGGAGTCAAGAGACCCAGTACTTC

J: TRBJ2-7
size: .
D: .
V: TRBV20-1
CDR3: CSAGPLDEQYF
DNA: TGCAGTGCGGGCCCTCTCGATGAGCAGTACTTC

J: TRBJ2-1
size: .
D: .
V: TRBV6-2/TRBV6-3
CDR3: CASSYSMAGQTEQFF
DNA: TGTGCCAGCAGTTACTCGATGGCGGGGCAAACGGAGCAGTTCTTC

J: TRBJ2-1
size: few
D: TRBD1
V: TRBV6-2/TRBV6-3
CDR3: CASRRVGQVLGQFF
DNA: TGTGCCAGCAGACGCGTAGGACAGGTTCTGGGGCAGTTCTTC

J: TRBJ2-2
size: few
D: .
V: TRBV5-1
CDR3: CASSWDKYTGELFF
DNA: TGCGCCAGCAGCTGGGACAAGTACACCGGGGAGCTGTTTTTT

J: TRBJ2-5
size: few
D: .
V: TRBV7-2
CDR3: CASSLSPPGETQYF
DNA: TGTGCCAGCAGCCTTTCCCCGCCGGGGGAGACCCAGTACTTC

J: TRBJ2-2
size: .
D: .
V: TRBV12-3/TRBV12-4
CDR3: CASTPSGANGELFF
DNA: TGTGCCAGCACCCCCTCCGGGGCCAACGGGGAGCTGTTTTTT

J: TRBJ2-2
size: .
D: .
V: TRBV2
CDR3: CASSESSTGELFF
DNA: TGTGCCAGCAGTGAATCCTCAACCGGGGAGCTGTTTTTT

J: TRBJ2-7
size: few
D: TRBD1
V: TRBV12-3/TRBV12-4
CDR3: CASSKQGGPYEQYF
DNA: TGTGCCAGCAGTAAACAGGGGGGTCCCTACGAGCAGTACTTC

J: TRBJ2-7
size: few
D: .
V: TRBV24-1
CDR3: CATSDASKASSSYEQYF
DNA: TGTGCCACCAGTGACGCATCGAAGGCTTCGAGCTCCTACGAGCAGTACTTC

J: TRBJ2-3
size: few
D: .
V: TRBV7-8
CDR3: CASSPLRGRSSTDTQYF
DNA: TGTGCCAGCAGCCCTCTAAGGGGGAGGAGTAGCACAGATACGCAGTATTTT

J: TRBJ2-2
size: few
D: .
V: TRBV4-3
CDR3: CASSQEWGPGELFF
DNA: TGCGCCAGCAGCCAAGAGTGGGGTCCCGGGGAGCTGTTTTTT

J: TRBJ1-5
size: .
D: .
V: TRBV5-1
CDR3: CASSPDMFSNQPQHF
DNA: TGCGCCAGCAGCCCCGACATGTTTAGCAATCAGCCCCAGCATTTT

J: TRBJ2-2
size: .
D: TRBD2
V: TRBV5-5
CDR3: CASSHGRARVPGELFF
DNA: TGTGCCAGCAGCCACGGGAGGGCTAGAGTTCCCGGGGAGCTGTTTTTT

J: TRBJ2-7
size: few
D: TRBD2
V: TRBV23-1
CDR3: CASSQSTLAGGPSYEQYF
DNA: TGCGCCAGCAGTCAATCGACCCTAGCGGGAGGGCCGTCCTACGAGCAGTACTTC

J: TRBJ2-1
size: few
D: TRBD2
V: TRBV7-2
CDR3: CASSLLGGGPGNEQFF
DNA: TGTGCCAGCAGCTTACTTGGGGGAGGGCCTGGGAATGAGCAGTTCTTC

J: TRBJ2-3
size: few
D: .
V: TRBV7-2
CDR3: CASSLFSDTQYF
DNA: TGTGCCAGCAGCTTATTTTCAGATACGCAGTATTTT

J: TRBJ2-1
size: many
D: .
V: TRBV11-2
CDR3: CASSFSGDYNEQFF
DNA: TGTGCCAGCAGCTTTTCGGGGGATTACAATGAGCAGTTCTTC

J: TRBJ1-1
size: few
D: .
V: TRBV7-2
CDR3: CASSLRIGGTTEAFF
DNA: TGTGCCAGCAGCCTCCGAATCGGGGGCACCACTGAAGCTTTCTTT

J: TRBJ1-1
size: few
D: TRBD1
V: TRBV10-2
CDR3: CASTPGQGRTEAFF
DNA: TGCGCCAGCACCCCCGGACAGGGACGGACTGAAGCTTTCTTT

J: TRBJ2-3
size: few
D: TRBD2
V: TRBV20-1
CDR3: CSATPTSGASTDTQYF
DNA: TGCAGTGCAACACCTACTAGCGGAGCTAGCACAGATACGCAGTATTTT

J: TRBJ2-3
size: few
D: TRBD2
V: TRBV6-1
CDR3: CASSDRGGSHFTDTQYF
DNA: TGTGCCAGCAGTGACAGAGGCGGGAGTCACTTCACAGATACGCAGTATTTT